The 17 T cell receptor beta chains given below trace back to one sample, sequenced in a study of OX40 agonist ivuxolimab in advanced cancers. Repertoires were generated with immunoSEQ multiplex PCR, while TCRdb's copy carries only in-frame clones and drops some. The profile shows some 41,000 clones, 87% of them singletons. The input for sequencing was CD4+ or CD8+ T cells sorted from blood, taken in a trial of the OX40 agonist ivuxolimab. The receptors here all came from an adult with an advanced solid tumor such as melanoma, head and neck, liver or kidney cancer.

The V and J genes are TRBV18 and TRBJ2-7, with 10 bases that match TRBD2. CDR3 size: 17 residues. V lost 3 bases and J lost 4; bases outside the gene matches: 12. Per germline, CDR1 KGHSH and CDR2 LQKENI. DNA of the CDR3: TGTGCCAGCTCACCCCGGGCTAGCGGGAGTACCCCTTACGAGCAGTACTTC. Protein sequence: CASSPRASGSTPYEQYF.

The chain is built from TRBV18 and TRBJ1-6; tentative D call: TRBD1 (5 bases). Trimming removed 3 bases from V and 10 bases from J, with 13 bases in between. CDR3 size: 14 residues. Germline lookup yields CDR1 KGHSH and CDR2 LQKENI. This CDR3 reads CASSPMGPSSPLHF. The CDR3 DNA is TGTGCCAGCTCACCTATGGGACCCTCCTCACCCCTCCACTTT.

The V call is TRBV19, the J call TRBJ2-2, with D possibly TRBD1 on 5 matching bases. Per germline, CDR1 LNHDA and CDR2 SQIVND (reference sequence). V was cut by 3 bases and J by 5 bases, with 13 bases left in between. This CDR3 spans 15 amino acids. CDR3 nucleotides: TGTGCCAGTAGTATCGAGGCAGGGCTTACCGGGGAGCTGTTTTTT. It yields the protein CASSIEAGLTGELFF.

V is TRBV6-1 and J is TRBJ2-1; no clear D gene. Trimming took off 7 bases at V and 5 bases at J, with 3 bases between the two ends. The germline CDR1 and CDR2 sequences are MNHNS and SASEGT. CDR3 length: 10 amino acids. CDR3: CASKDNEQFF. The CDR3 DNA is TGTGCCAGCAAAGACAATGAGCAGTTCTTC.

CDR3 DNA: TGTGCCTTTCAAACAGGGGGAGGTGGCTACACCTTC. It specifies CAFQTGGGGYTF. The gene calls are TRBV30 and TRBJ1-2; 8 bases are shared with TRBD1. Per the germline V gene, CDR1 is GTSNPN and CDR2 is SVGIG (reference sequence). CDR3 length: 12 amino acids. V lost 7 bases to trimming and J lost 7 bases; unmatched junction nucleotides: 8.

This rearrangement joins TRBV18 to TRBJ2-5; D may be TRBD2 (6 bases). Germline V gene data show CDR1 as KGHSH and CDR2 as LQKENI. This CDR3 is built from 13 residues. V lost 7 bases and J lost 1, with 10 bases in between. This CDR3 reads CASLKTSQETQYF. The CDR3 DNA follows: TGTGCCAGCTTGAAGACTAGCCAAGAGACCCAGTACTTC.

The chain recombines TRBV5-1 with TRBJ2-3, with 12 nucleotides matching TRBD2. CDR1 is SGHRS and CDR2 is YFSETQ in the germline V gene. Germline trimming cut 1 base from V and 1 base from J; bases unmatched to any gene: 7. CDR3 size: 18 residues. The CDR3 loop reads CASSLPKTSGSGTDTQYF. The CDR3 nucleotides read TGCGCCAGCAGCTTGCCCAAGACTAGCGGGAGCGGCACAGATACGCAGTATTTT.

This clone was seen just once. One junction end disagrees with the germline gene, perhaps due to a read error. The chain carries TRBV7-7 and TRBJ2-1, with 14 positions matching TRBD2. The CDR3 consists of 16 residues. Per germline, CDR1 SSHAT and CDR2 FNYEAQ (reference sequence). This chain's CDR3 is CASSLGLAGVMDEQFF. In DNA, the CDR3 is TGTGCTAGCAGCTTGGGACTAGCGGGAGTTATGGATGAGCAGTTCTTC.

This chain connects TRBV10-2 to TRBJ2-4, with 10 positions matching TRBD1. V shed 4 bases and J 0 bases; nucleotides not matched to a gene: 3. The germline V gene has CDR1 WSHSY and CDR2 SAAADI. This CDR3 region has 16 residues. CDR3 protein: CASSARDRGAKNIQYF. CDR3 coding DNA: TGCGCCAGCAGTGCCCGGGACAGGGGAGCCAAAAACATTCAGTACTTC.

The rearrangement joins TRBV7-8 to TRBJ2-7, with D unclear. V dropped 0 bases and J dropped 4 bases, with 19 bases sitting between them. The CDR3 has 17 residues. Germline CDR1 is SGHVS and CDR2 is FQNEAQ. CDR3 in amino acids: CASSLASYSAQTYEQYF. As DNA, the CDR3 is TGTGCCAGCAGCTTAGCCTCATACTCTGCGCAGACTTACGAGCAGTACTTC.

The chain has TRBV6-5 and TRBJ1-1, with D perhaps matching TRBD1 (5 bases). The germline CDR1 and CDR2 sequences are MNHEY and SVGAGI. This CDR3 is built from 12 residues. The V and J ends lost 6 bases and 8 bases respectively, with 13 bases between them. Here the CDR3 DNA reads TGTGCCAGCAGGCACAGGAGAGAGGAAGCTTTCTTT. This gives the protein CASRHRREEAFF.

The gene calls are TRBV18 and TRBJ1-5; no clear D gene. There are 15 residues in the CDR3. Per the germline V gene, CDR1 is KGHSH and CDR2 is LQKENI. V lost 5 bases and J lost 0, with 11 bases in between. The CDR3 nucleotides read TGTGCCAGCTCAACAGTACCCTATAGCAATCAGCCCCAGCATTTT. As protein: CASSTVPYSNQPQHF.

This sequence joins TRBV7-2 and TRBJ1-3; 7 bases fit TRBD1. CDR1 and CDR2 from the germline V gene are SGHTA and FQGNSA. V lost 4 bases to trimming and J lost 6 bases; unmatched junction nucleotides: 6. The CDR3 sequence is 14 residues long. For the CDR3, the DNA is TGTGCCAGCAGCTCCGACAGGGATGCAAACACCATATATTTT. It is translated as CASSSDRDANTIYF.

The chain couples TRBV10-2 to TRBJ2-1, with 14 bases matching TRBD2. The junction had 12 bases not matched to a gene; V was cut back by 7 bases and J by 4 bases. The CDR3 is made up of 18 amino acids. CDR1 is WSHSY and CDR2 is SAAADI in the germline V gene. The CDR3 is CASMGQTSGRAWYNEQFF. For the CDR3, the DNA is TGCGCCAGCATGGGACAGACTAGCGGGAGGGCCTGGTACAATGAGCAGTTCTTC.

CDR3 nucleotides: TGTGCCAGCAGTGAAGCACGCGCGGGAGGGCCGGAGGAGCAGTTCTTC. This translates into CASSEARAGGPEEQFF. This sequence joins TRBV2 and TRBJ2-1, with 9 nucleotides matching TRBD2. The CDR3 is 16 residues long. Trimming cost V 0 bases and J 10 bases; bases outside gene matches: 10. CDR1 is SNHLY, CDR2 FYNNEI, per germline.

The chain combines TRBV18 with TRBJ1-1; 7 bases align to TRBD1. Germline CDR1 and CDR2: KGHSH and LQKENI. The CDR3 is 13 residues long. V dropped 5 bases and J dropped 3; count of bases not matched to a gene: 3. CDR3 amino acids: CASSYDRDTEAFF. The CDR3 DNA reads as TGTGCCAGCTCATACGACAGGGACACTGAAGCTTTCTTT.

The chain links TRBV10-3 to TRBJ2-5; D is possibly TRBD2 (6 bases). Germline values: CDR1 ENHRY, CDR2 SYGVKD. The CDR3 runs to 16 residues. Trimming cost V 9 bases and J 5 bases, with 25 bases left between them. CDR3 region: CAISPSATGEAETQYF. CDR3 sequence (DNA): TGTGCCATATCACCGTCCGCCACGGGAGAGGCGGAGACCCAGTACTTC.